Following are 17 T cell receptor beta chains from one sample sequenced in a study of T cells after yellow fever vaccination. TCRdb reprocessed the 5' RACE reads via MiXCR and lists one record per CDR3 protein. This table holds 500,000 to 650,000 distinct CDR3 sequences, more than 9% found once. The material sequenced was PBMCs, taken on the day of the yellow fever booster vaccination. The receptors here all came from a young man who received the YFV17D yellow fever vaccine.

This chain links TRBV10-3 with TRBJ2-7, with TRBD2 matching over 12 bases. The CDR3 contains 15 residues. V was clipped by 3 bases and J by 4 bases; unmatched bases: 4. CDR1 is ENHRY and CDR2 is SYGVKD in the germline V gene. CDR3 in DNA: TGTGCCATCAGTGATGGGACTAGCGGGCGTTACGAGCAGTACTTC. Amino acids: CAISDGTSGRYEQYF.

This clonotype was detected only a few times. Compared with germline, one end of the junction differs, possibly owing to a read error. V is TRBV28 and J is TRBJ2-3, with no clear D. Germline V gene lookup returns CDR1 MDHEN and CDR2 SYDVKM. This CDR3 is built from 12 residues. The CDR3 nucleotides read TGTGCCACCAGTGATTCGGGCGTTACGCAGTATTTT. Its protein product is CATSDSGVTQYF.

V is TRBV7-8 and J is TRBJ1-3; a weak D match, TRBD1 (6 bases). The CDR3 contains 16 residues. Germline assignment: CDR1 SGHVS and CDR2 FQNEAQ. Trimming took 0 bases from V and 6 from J, leaving 15 bases between them. The CDR3 here is CASSLARGGMTNTIYF. The CDR3 bases are TGTGCCAGCAGCTTAGCGAGGGGGGGCATGACAAACACCATATATTTT.

This clonotype has more than one count but fewer than ten. This chain uses TRBV20-1 with TRBJ1-1; TRBD1 matches at 10 bases. V lost 6 bases to trimming and J lost 7 bases; unmatched junction nucleotides: 5. The CDR3 contains 12 residues. Germline loops: CDR1 DFQATT, CDR2 SNEGSKA (reference sequence). The CDR3 bases are TGCAGTGCCCGACAGGGGGCGGGTGAAGCTTTCTTT. Protein sequence: CSARQGAGEAFF.

The rearrangement joins TRBV7-9 to TRBJ2-5; TRBD1 might be the D (5 bases). The germline V gene encodes CDR1 SEHNR and CDR2 FQNEAQ (reference sequence). V lost 5 bases and J 6 bases, leaving 16 bases between the germline ends. There are 14 residues in the CDR3. DNA of the CDR3: TGTGCCAGCAGCCTAAGTTCAGGGTCGAAGACCCAGTACTTC. Its protein product is CASSLSSGSKTQYF. The full variable domain, rest sourced from reference TRBV7-9 and TRBJ2-5, is DTGVSQNPRHKITKRGQNVTFRCDPISEHNRLYWYRQTLGQGPEFLTYFQNEAQLEKSRLLSDRFSAERPKGSFSTLEIQRTEQGDSAMYLCASSLSSGSKTQYFGPGTRLLVL.

Comment on this clonotype: Sequence at one end of the junction differs from germline and may be a read error. V is TRBV7-2 and J is TRBJ1-5; possibly TRBD1 for D (5 bases). CDR1 SGHTA and CDR2 FQGNSA come from the germline V gene. The CDR3 is 13 amino acids. CDR3 in amino acids: CASSSTRGQPLHF. The DNA for the CDR3 is TGTGCCAGCAGCTCCACAAGGGGTCAGCCCCTGCATTTT.

Only a few counts were recorded for this clonotype. The chain uses TRBV12-3 or TRBV12-4 and TRBJ2-2; D gene unclear. The CDR3 spans 14 residues. V was trimmed by 6 bases and J by 4 bases, leaving 12 bases between them. CDR3 nucleotide sequence: TGTGCCAGCAGCCGACGGACGGGCACCGGGGAGCTGTTTTTT. Translated, it gives CASSRRTGTGELFF.

The chain has TRBV9 and TRBJ2-5; 8 nucleotides match TRBD2. V shed 0 bases and J 5 bases; nucleotides not matched to a gene: 9. The CDR3 totals 16 residues. Germline V gives CDR1 SGDLS, CDR2 YYNGEE. The chain's CDR3 is CASSVAVSGGLETQYF. The CDR3 DNA reads TGTGCCAGCAGCGTAGCTGTAAGCGGGGGCCTTGAGACCCAGTACTTC.

This clonotype has a handful of counts. The V call is TRBV5-1, the J call TRBJ2-2; perhaps TRBD2 as D (6 bases). Germline CDR1 is SGHRS and CDR2 is YFSETQ. The CDR3 covers 14 residues. The V and J ends lost 4 bases and 7 bases respectively, with 14 bases between them. CDR3 loop: CASSKAPGDGELFF. In DNA, the CDR3 is TGCGCCAGCAGCAAAGCACCGGGGGACGGGGAGCTGTTTTTT.

The V and J genes are TRBV6-5 and TRBJ2-7, with a tentative D call TRBD2 (5 bases). V lost 4 bases and J lost 0, with 10 bases in between. The germline gives CDR1 MNHEY, CDR2 SVGAGI. The CDR3 consists of 14 residues. For the CDR3, the DNA is TGTGCCAGCAGTTCGGGGATGAGCTCCTACGAGCAGTACTTC. Protein product: CASSSGMSSYEQYF.

The sample holds a few counts of this clonotype. The V call is TRBV5-1, the J call TRBJ2-7, with 13 nucleotides matching TRBD2. V lost 0 bases and J lost 6; bases outside the gene matches: 6. Looked up from germline, CDR1 is SGHRS and CDR2 is YFSETQ. CDR3 length: 16 amino acids. CDR3 coding DNA: TGCGCCAGCAGCTTGGCCTCCGGACTAGCGGGAGTCGAGCAGTACTTC. It specifies CASSLASGLAGVEQYF.

A few counts support this clonotype. This chain links TRBV14 with TRBJ2-6, with TRBD1 identical over 9 bases. Germline CDR1 reads SGHDN; CDR2 reads FVKESK. V was clipped by 1 base and J by 2 bases; unmatched bases: 9. This CDR3 spans 19 amino acids. This CDR3 reads CASSQGFGQGTAGANVLTF. The DNA of the CDR3 is TGTGCCAGCAGCCAAGGTTTCGGACAGGGGACGGCTGGGGCCAACGTCCTGACTTTC.

The genes are TRBV5-1 and TRBJ2-3; D ambiguous. Trimming stripped 1 base from V and 1 base from J, with 13 bases between. The length of the CDR3 is 16 residues. Germline-derived CDR1 and CDR2 are SGHRS and YFSETQ. The CDR3 region has the DNA TGCGCCAGCAGCTTGATCTCCCTGGCGGGCACAGATACGCAGTATTTT. Translating gives CASSLISLAGTDTQYF.

This clonotype was seen more than once but under ten times. The chain carries TRBV19 and TRBJ2-3; 7 bases fit TRBD1. V lost 3 bases and J lost 4; bases outside the gene matches: 13. Germline CDR1 is LNHDA and CDR2 is SQIVND (reference sequence). There are 17 residues in the CDR3. CDR3 bases: TGTGCCAGTAGTATTTCGAGACAGGGAAGGTCGGCAGATACGCAGTATTTT. Translated, it gives CASSISRQGRSADTQYF.

The gene calls are TRBV6-2 or TRBV6-3 and TRBJ1-4; D call uncertain. V was pared by 6 bases and J by 3 bases, with 11 bases between. This CDR3 has 14 residues. Germline V CDR1 and CDR2: MNHEY, SVGEGT. The CDR3 spells CASSRGGANEKLFF. The CDR3 DNA follows: TGTGCCAGCAGCAGAGGCGGGGCTAATGAAAAACTGTTTTTT.

The sample holds a few counts of this clonotype. The chain is built from TRBV6-1 and TRBJ2-7, with D possibly matching TRBD1 (6 bases). The CDR3 length is 12 residues. V lost 5 bases and J lost 12, with 17 bases in between. Germline V gene data show CDR1 as MNHNS and CDR2 as SASEGT. CDR3 loop: CASSIQGFDPYF. Written as DNA, the CDR3 is TGTGCCAGCAGTATACAGGGTTTTGATCCGTACTTC.

The chain has TRBV18 and TRBJ2-7, with D possibly being TRBD2 (5 bases). The CDR3 extends over 15 amino acids. Trimming pared 0 bases from V and 6 bases from J, leaving 15 bases between. Germline-derived CDR1 and CDR2 are KGHSH and LQKENI. The CDR3 DNA sequence: TGTGCCAGCTCACCACCGACCAGTGGGAGTTTCGAGCAGTACTTC. The encoded protein is CASSPPTSGSFEQYF.